The 2 T cell receptor beta chains below all came from one sample that was sequenced in a study of tissue T cells after allogeneic stem cell transplantation. Sequencing used immunoSEQ multiplex PCR; TCRdb keeps in-frame clones, though not all of them. The repertoire holds 25,000 to 35,000 clones, with 85% as singletons. The input for sequencing was blood, taken before transplantation. These receptors all come from a woman aged 18-49 years who later had graft-versus-host disease after an allogeneic stem cell transplant.

CDR3 region: CASSPGGGWETQYF. CDR3 sequence (DNA): TGTGCCAGCAGCCCCGGGGGCGGGTGGGAGACCCAGTACTTC. The chain couples TRBV9 to TRBJ2-5, with D tentatively TRBD1 or TRBD2 (6 bases each). CDR1 is SGDLS, CDR2 YYNGEE, per germline. This CDR3 has 14 residues. Between the trimmed V and J ends, which lost 4 bases and 5 bases, there was a span of 15 bases.

Written as DNA, the CDR3 is TGTGCCAGCAGCTTGGCTGACAGAAACTATGGCTACACCTTC. Protein product: CASSLADRNYGYTF. V is TRBV5-6 and J is TRBJ1-2, with a tentative D call TRBD1 (5 bases). Germline V gene sequence: CDR1 SGHDT, CDR2 YYEEEE. Trimming took off 0 bases at V and 2 bases at J, with 8 bases between the two ends. The CDR3 is 14 residues long.